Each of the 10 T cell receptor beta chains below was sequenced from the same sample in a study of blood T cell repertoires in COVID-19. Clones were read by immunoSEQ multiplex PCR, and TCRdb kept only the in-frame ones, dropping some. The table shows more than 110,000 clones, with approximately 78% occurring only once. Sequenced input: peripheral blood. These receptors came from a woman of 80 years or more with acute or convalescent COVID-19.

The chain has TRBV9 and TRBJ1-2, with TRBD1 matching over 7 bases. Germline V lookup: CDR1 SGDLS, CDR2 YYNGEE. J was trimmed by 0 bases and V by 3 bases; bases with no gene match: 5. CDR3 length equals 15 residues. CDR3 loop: CASSGWTGPNYGYTF. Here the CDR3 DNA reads TGTGCCAGCAGCGGATGGACAGGTCCTAACTATGGCTACACCTTC. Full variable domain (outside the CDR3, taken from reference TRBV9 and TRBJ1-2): DSGVTQTPKHLITATGQRVTLRCSPRSGDLSVYWYQQSLDQGLQFLIQYYNGEERAKGNILERFSAQQFPDLHSELNLSSLELGDSALYFCASSGWTGPNYGYTFGSGTRLTVV.

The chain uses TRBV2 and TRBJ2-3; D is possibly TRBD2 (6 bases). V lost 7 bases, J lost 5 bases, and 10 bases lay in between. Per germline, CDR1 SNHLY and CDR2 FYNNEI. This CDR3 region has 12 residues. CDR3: CASMTSRDTQYF. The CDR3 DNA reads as TGTGCCAGCATGACTAGTCGAGATACGCAGTATTTT.

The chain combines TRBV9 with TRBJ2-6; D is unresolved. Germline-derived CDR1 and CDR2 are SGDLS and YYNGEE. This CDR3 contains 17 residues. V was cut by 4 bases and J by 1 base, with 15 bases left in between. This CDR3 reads CASSPAPTGSGANVLTF. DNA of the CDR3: TGTGCCAGCAGCCCCGCCCCCACGGGTTCTGGGGCCAACGTCCTGACTTTC.

As DNA, the CDR3 is TGTGCCAGCAGCTTAGCCGCGACAACTGAAGCTTTCTTT. It translates to CASSLAATTEAFF. V is TRBV7-9 and J is TRBJ1-1; D call uncertain. The CDR3 spans 13 residues. From germline, CDR1 is SEHNR and CDR2 FQNEAQ (reference sequence). V shed 0 bases and J shed 5 bases, with 7 bases lying between them.

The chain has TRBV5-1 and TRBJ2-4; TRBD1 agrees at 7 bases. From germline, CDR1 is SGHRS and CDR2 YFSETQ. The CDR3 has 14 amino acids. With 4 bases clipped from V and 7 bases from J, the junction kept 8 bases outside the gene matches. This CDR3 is CASSPSTGWNIQYF. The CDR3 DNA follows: TGCGCCAGCAGCCCTTCGACAGGGTGGAACATTCAGTACTTC.

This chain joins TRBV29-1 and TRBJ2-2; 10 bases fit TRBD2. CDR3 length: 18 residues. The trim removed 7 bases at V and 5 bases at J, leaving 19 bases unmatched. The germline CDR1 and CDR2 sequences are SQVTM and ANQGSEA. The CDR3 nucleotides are TGCAGCGGCCTAGTAGCGGGGGGCACCCCGGACCTAACCGGGGAGCTGTTTTTT. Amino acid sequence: CSGLVAGGTPDLTGELFF.

CDR3 in DNA: TGTGCCAGCAGCCCCCGGACAGGGAGAAATGAGCAGTTCTTC. Protein product: CASSPRTGRNEQFF. The chain recombines TRBV28 with TRBJ2-1, with TRBD1 matching 8 bases. Trimming took 6 bases from V and 7 from J; bases not matched to a gene: 8. The CDR3 spans 14 residues. CDR1 is MDHEN and CDR2 is SYDVKM in the germline V gene. The variable domain in full, completed from reference TRBV28 and TRBJ2-1, reads DVKVTQSSRYLVKRTGEKVFLECVQDMDHENMFWYRQDPGLGLRLIYFSYDVKMKEKGDIPEGYSVSREKKERFSLILESASTNQTSMYLCASSPRTGRNEQFFGPGTRLTVL.

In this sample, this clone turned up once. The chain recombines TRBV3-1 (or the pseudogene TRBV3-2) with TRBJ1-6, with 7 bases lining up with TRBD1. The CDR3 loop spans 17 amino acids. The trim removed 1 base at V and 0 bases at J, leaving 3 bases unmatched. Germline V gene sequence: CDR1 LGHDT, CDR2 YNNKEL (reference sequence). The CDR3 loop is CASSQGTGSSYNSPLHF. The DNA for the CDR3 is TGTGCCAGCAGCCAAGGGACAGGTAGCTCCTATAATTCACCCCTCCACTTT.

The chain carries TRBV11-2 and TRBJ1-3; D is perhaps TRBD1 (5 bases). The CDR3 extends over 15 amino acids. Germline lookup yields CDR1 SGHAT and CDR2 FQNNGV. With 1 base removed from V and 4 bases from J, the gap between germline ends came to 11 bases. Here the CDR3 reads CASSLGRVYGNTIYF. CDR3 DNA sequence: TGTGCCAGCAGCTTAGGCAGGGTATACGGAAACACCATATATTTT.

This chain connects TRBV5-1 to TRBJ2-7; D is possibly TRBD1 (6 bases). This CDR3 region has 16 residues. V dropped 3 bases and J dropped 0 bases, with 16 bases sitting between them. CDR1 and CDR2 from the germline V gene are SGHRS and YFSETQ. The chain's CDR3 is CASSSGQSSISYEQYF. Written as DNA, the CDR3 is TGCGCCAGCAGCTCCGGACAGTCCTCGATCTCCTACGAGCAGTACTTC.